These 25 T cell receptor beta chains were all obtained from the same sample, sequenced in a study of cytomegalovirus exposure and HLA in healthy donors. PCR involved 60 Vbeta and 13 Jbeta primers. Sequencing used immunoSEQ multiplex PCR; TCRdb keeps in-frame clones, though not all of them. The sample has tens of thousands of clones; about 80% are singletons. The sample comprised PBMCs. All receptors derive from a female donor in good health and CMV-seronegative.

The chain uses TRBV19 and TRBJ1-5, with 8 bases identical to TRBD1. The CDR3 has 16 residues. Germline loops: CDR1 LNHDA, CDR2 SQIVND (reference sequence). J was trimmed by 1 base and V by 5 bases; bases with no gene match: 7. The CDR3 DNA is TGTGCCAGTAGTTCCGGACAGGGATGGAGCAATCAGCCCCAGCATTTT. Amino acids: CASSSGQGWSNQPQHF.

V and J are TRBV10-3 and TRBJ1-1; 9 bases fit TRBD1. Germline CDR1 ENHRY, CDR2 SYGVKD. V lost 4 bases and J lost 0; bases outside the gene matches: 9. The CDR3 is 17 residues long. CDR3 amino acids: CAISAHRDRDLNTEAFF. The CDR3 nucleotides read TGTGCCATCAGTGCACACCGGGACAGGGACCTGAACACTGAAGCTTTCTTT.

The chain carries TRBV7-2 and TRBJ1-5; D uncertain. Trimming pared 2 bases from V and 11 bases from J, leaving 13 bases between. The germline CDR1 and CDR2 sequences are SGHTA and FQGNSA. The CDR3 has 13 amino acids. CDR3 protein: CASSLNSGLAQHF. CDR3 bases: TGTGCCAGCAGCTTAAACAGCGGACTGGCCCAGCATTTT.

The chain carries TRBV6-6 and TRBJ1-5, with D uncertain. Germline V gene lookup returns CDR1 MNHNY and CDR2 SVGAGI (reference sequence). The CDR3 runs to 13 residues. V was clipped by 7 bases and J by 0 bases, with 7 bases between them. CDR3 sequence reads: CASTGISNQPQHF. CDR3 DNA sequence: TGTGCCAGCACCGGGATTAGCAATCAGCCCCAGCATTTT.

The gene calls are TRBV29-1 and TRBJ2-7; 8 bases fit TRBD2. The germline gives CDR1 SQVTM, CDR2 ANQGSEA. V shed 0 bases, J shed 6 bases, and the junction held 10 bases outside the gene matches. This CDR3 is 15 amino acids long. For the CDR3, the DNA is TGCAGCGTTGAAGATCGGGGGGGCCGAAGTTTCGAGCAGTACTTC. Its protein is CSVEDRGGRSFEQYF.

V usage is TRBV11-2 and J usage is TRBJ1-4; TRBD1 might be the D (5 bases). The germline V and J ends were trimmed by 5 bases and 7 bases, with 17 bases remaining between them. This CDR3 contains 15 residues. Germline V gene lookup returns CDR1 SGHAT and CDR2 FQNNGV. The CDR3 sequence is CASSLGASRGEKLFF. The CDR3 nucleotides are TGTGCCAGCAGCCTAGGGGCCTCCCGGGGTGAAAAACTGTTTTTT.

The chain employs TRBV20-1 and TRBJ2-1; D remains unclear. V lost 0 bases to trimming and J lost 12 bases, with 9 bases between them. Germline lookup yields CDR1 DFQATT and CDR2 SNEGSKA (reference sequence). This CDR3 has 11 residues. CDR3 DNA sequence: TGCAGTGCTAGAGAGGCTGGCAGGCAGTTCTTC. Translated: CSAREAGRQFF.

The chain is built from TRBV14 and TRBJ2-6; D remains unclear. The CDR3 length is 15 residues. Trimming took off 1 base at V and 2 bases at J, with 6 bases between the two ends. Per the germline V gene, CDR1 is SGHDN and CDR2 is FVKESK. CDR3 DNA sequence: TGTGCCAGCAGCCAAGGAGTTCCTGGGGCCAACGTCCTGACTTTC. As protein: CASSQGVPGANVLTF.

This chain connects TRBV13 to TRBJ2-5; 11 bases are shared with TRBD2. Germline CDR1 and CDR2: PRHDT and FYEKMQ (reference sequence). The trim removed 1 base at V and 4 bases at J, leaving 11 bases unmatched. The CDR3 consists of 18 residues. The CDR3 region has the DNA TGTGCCAGCAGCTTAGTACATCTAGCGGGGGGAACTGGAGAGACCCAGTACTTC. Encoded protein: CASSLVHLAGGTGETQYF.

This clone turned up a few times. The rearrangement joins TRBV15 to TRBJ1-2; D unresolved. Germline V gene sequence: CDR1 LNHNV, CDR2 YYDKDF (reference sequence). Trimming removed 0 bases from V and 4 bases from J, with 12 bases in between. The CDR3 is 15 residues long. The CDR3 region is CATSRDSSEFYGYTF. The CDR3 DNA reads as TGTGCCACCAGCAGAGATAGCAGCGAATTCTATGGCTACACCTTC.

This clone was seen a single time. The CDR3 DNA reads TGTGCCAGCTCTCCCGGTCGAGTAAAGGAGACCCAGTACTTC. It specifies CASSPGRVKETQYF. The chain uses TRBV2 and TRBJ2-5; D remains ambiguous. The CDR3 is made up of 14 amino acids. CDR1 and CDR2 from the germline V gene are SNHLY and FYNNEI. The V end was cut by 8 bases, the J end by 5 bases, with 18 bases between.

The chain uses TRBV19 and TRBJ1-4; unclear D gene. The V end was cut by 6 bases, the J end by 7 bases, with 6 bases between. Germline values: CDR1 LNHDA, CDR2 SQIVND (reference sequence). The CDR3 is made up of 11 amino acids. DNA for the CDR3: TGTGCCAGTAGACAATCTGAAAAACTGTTTTTT. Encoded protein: CASRQSEKLFF.

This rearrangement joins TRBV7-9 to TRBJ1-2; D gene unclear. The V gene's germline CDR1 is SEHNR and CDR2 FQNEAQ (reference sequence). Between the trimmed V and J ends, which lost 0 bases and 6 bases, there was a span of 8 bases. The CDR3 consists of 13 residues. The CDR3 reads CASSLAGQHGYTF. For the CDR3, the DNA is TGTGCCAGCAGCTTAGCGGGCCAACATGGCTACACCTTC.

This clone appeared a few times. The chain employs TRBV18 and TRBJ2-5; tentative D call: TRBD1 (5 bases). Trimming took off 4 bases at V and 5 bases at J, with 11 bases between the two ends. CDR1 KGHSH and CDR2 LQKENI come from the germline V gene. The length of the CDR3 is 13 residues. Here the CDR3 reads CASSLGHGETQYF. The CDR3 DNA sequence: TGTGCCAGCTCACTCGGACACGGGGAGACCCAGTACTTC.

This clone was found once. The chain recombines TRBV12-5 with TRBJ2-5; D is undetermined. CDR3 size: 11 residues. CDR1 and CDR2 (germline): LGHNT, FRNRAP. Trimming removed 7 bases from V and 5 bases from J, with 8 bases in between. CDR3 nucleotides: TGTGCTAGTGCTCTACGGGAGACCCAGTACTTC. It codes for CASALRETQYF.

Written as DNA, the CDR3 is TGTGCCAGCAGTGAATCCCGACAGAGCTCCTATAATTCACCCCTCCACTTT. Protein: CASSESRQSSYNSPLHF. V and J are TRBV25-1 and TRBJ1-6; D might be TRBD1 (5 bases). The germline V gene encodes CDR1 MGHDK and CDR2 SYGVNS. This CDR3 is 17 amino acids long. Trimming left V 1 base short and J 0 bases short, with 10 bases between.

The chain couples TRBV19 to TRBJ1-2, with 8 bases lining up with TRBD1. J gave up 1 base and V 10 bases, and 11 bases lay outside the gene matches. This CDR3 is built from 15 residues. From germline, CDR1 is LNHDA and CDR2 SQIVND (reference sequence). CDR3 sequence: CATGSAGQVNYGYTF. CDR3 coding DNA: TGTGCCACAGGATCGGCGGGACAGGTTAACTATGGCTACACCTTC.

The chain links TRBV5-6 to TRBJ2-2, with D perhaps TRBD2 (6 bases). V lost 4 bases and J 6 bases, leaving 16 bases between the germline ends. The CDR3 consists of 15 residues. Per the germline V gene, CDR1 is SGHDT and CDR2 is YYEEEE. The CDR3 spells CASSPRGGESGELFF. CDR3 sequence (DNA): TGTGCCAGCAGCCCCCGAGGAGGGGAATCCGGGGAGCTGTTTTTT.

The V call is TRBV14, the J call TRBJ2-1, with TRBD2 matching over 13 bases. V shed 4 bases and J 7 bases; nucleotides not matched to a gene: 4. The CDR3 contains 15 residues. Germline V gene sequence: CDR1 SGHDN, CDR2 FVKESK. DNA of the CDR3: TGTGCCAGCAGCCCACTAGCGGGGGGGCCTAATGAGCAGTTCTTC. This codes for CASSPLAGGPNEQFF. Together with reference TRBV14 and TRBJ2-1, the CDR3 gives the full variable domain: EAGVTQFPSHSVIEKGQTVTLRCDPISGHDNLYWYRRVMGKEIKFLLHFVKESKQDESGMPNNRFLAERTGGTYSTLKVQPAELEDSGVYFCASSPLAGGPNEQFFGPGTRLTVL.

The CDR3: CASSVQGGQPQHF. CDR3 coding DNA: TGTGCCAGCAGCGTTCAGGGCGGACAGCCCCAGCATTTT. V and J are TRBV9 and TRBJ1-5, with D possibly matching TRBD1 (5 bases). Germline V gene lookup returns CDR1 SGDLS and CDR2 YYNGEE. The CDR3 runs 13 residues. Trimming cost V 2 bases and J 7 bases, with 10 bases left between them.

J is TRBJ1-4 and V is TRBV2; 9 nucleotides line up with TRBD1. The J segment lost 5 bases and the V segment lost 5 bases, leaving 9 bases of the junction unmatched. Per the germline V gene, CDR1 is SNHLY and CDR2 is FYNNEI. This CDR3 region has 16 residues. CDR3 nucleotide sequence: TGTGCCAGCAGTCCCGGGACAGGGAGCCGAAATGAAAAACTGTTTTTT. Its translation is CASSPGTGSRNEKLFF.

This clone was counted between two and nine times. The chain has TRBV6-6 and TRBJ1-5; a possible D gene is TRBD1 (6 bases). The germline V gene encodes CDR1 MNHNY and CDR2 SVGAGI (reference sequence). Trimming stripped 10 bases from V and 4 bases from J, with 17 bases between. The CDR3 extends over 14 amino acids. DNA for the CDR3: TGTGCCACCAGGGGCAGGGTGGAAAATCAGCCCCAGCATTTT. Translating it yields CATRGRVENQPQHF.

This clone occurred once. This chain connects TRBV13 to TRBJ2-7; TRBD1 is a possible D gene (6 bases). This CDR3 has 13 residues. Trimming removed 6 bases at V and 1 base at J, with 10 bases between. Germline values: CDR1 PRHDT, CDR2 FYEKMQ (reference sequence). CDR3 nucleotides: TGTGCCAGCAGTCCGGACAGATCCTACGAGCAGTACTTC. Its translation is CASSPDRSYEQYF.

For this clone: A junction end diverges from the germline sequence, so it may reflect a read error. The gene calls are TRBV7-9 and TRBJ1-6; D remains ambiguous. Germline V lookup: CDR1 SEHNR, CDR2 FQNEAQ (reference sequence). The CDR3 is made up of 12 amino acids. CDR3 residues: CSSSMPGSPLHF. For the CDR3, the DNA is TGTTCCAGCAGCATGCCCGGTTCACCCCTCCACTTT.

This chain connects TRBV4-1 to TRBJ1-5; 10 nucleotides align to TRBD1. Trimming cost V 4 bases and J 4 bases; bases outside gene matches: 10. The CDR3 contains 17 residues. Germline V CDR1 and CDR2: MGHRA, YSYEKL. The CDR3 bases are TGCGCCAGCAGCCCATGGACAGGGGGGTCTGCAAATCAGCCCCAGCATTTT. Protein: CASSPWTGGSANQPQHF.